A single T cell receptor (beta chain) is shown here with its context. With V trimmed by 0 bases and J by 5 bases, 7 bases remained unmatched. Germline lookup yields CDR1 SGHRS and CDR2 YFSETQ. The CDR3 totals 16 residues. The record originates from a study of blood T cell repertoires in COVID-19. Study as a whole: Spain, Italy and the United States supplied samples that represented acute and convalescent COVID-19.

Clones were read by immunoSEQ multiplex PCR, and TCRdb kept only the in-frame ones, dropping some. The sample lists some 190,000 clones, roughly 84% occurring once. This chain uses TRBV5-1 with TRBJ2-3; 9 bases align to TRBD2. Input material: PBMCs or T cells enriched from blood (not recorded which). This sequence was found in a woman aged 30 to 39 who had been exposed to COVID-19. The CDR3, as DNA: TGCGCCAGCAGCTTGGGAAATAGCGGGGGACAAGATACGCAGTATTTT. Translation: CASSLGNSGGQDTQYF.